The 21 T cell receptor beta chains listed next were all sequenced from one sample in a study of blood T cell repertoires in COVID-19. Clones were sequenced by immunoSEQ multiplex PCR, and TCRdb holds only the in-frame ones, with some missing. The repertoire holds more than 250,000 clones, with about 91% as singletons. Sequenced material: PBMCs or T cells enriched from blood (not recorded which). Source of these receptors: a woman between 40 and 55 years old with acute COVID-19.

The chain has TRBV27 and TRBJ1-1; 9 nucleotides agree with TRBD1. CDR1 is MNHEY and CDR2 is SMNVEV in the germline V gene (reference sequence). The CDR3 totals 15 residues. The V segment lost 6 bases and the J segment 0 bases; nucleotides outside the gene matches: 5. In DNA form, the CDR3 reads TGTGCCAGCAGGCCCGGGACAGGGTTGAACACTGAAGCTTTCTTT. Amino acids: CASRPGTGLNTEAFF.

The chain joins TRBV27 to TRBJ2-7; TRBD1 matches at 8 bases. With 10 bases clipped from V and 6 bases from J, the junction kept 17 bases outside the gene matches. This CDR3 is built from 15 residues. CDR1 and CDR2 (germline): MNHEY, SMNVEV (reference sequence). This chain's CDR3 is CATDSGGTGFREQYV. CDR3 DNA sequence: TGTGCCACCGATTCGGGTGGGACAGGTTTCCGCGAGCAGTACGTC.

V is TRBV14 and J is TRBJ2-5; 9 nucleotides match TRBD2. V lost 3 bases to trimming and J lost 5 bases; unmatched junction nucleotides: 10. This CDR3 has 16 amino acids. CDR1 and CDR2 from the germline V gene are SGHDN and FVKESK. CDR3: CASSHSGGRVGETQYF. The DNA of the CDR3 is TGTGCCAGCAGCCATTCGGGCGGGAGGGTCGGCGAGACCCAGTACTTC.

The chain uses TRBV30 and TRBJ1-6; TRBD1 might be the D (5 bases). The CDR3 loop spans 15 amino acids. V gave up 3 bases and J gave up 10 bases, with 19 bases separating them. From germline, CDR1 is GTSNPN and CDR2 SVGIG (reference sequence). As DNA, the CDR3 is TGTGCCTGGAGGGGGGGAAGAGTCCCAGGGTCACCCCTCCACTTT. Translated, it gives CAWRGGRVPGSPLHF.

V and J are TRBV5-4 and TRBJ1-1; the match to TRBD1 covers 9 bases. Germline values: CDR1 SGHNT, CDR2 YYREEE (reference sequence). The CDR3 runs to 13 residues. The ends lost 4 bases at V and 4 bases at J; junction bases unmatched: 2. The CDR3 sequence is CASSADRGTEAFF. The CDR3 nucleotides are TGTGCCAGCAGCGCGGACAGGGGCACTGAAGCTTTCTTT. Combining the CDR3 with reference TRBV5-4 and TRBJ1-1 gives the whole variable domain ETGVTQSPTHLIKTRGQQVTLRCSSQSGHNTVSWYQQALGQGPQFIFQYYREEENGRGNFPPRFSGLQFPNYSSELNVNALELDDSALYLCASSADRGTEAFFGQGTRLTVV.

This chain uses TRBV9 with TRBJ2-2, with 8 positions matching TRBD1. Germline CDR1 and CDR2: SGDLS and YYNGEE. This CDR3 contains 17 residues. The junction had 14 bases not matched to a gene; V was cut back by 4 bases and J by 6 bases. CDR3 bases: TGTGCCAGCAGCCCGCGGACAGGGAATGGTTTGGCCGGGGAGCTGTTTTTT. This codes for CASSPRTGNGLAGELFF.

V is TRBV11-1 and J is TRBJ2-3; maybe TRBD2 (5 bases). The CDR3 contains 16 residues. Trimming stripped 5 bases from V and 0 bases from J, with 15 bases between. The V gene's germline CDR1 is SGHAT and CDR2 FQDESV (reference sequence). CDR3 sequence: CASSPGVRASTDTQYF. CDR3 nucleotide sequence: TGTGCCAGCAGCCCCGGGGTGAGGGCTAGCACAGATACGCAGTATTTT. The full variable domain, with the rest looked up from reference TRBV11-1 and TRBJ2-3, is EAEVAQSPRYKITEKSQAVAFWCDPISGHATLYWYRQILGQGPELLVQFQDESVVDDSQLPKDRFSAERLKGVDSTLKIQPAELGDSAMYLCASSPGVRASTDTQYFGPGTRLTVL.

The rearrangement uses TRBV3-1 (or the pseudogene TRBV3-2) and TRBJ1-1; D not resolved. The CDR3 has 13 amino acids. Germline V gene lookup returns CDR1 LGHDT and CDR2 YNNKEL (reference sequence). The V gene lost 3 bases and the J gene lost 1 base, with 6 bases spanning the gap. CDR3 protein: CASSHPENTEAFF. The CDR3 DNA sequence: TGTGCCAGCAGCCACCCAGAGAACACTGAAGCTTTCTTT.

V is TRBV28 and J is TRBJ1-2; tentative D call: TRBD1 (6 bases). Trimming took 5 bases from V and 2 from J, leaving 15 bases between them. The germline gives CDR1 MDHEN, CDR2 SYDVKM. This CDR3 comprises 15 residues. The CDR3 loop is CASSRDRFANYGYTF. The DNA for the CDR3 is TGTGCCAGCAGTCGTGACAGGTTCGCGAACTATGGCTACACCTTC.

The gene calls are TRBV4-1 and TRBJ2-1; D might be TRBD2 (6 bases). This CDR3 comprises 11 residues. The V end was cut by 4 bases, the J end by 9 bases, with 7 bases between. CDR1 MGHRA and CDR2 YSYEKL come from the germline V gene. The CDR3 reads CASSLGGEQFF. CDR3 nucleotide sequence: TGCGCCAGCAGCCTCGGGGGTGAGCAGTTCTTC.

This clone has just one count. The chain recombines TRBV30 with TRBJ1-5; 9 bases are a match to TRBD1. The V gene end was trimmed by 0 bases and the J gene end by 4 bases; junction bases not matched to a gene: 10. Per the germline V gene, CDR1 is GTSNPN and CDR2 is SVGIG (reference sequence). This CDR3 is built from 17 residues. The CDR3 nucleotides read TGTGCCTGGAGTGTGACAGGGGGAAGCCTGGTTAATCAGCCCCAGCATTTT. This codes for CAWSVTGGSLVNQPQHF.

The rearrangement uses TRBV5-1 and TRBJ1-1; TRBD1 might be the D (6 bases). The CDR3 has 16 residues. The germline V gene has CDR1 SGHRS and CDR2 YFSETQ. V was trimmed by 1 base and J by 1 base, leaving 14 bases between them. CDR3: CASSLSARTENTEAFF. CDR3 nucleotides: TGCGCCAGCAGCTTGTCTGCCAGGACAGAGAACACTGAAGCTTTCTTT.

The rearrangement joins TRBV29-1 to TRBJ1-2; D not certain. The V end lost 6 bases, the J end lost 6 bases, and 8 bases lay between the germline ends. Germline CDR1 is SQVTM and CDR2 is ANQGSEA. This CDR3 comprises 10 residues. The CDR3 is CSVPADGYTF. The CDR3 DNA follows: TGCAGCGTCCCCGCGGATGGCTACACCTTC.

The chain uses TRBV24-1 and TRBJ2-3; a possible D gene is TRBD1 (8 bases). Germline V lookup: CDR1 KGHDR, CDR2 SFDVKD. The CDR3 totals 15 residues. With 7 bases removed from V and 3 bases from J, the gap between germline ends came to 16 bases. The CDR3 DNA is TGTGCCACCAGCCACAGGGGGAGGGGTACAGATACGCAGTATTTT. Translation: CATSHRGRGTDTQYF.

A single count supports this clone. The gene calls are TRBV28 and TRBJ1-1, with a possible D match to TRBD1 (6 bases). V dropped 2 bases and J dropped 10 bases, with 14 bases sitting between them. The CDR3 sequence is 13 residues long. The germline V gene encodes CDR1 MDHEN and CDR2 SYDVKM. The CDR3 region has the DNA TGTGCCAGCAGTTTAAGGCAGGGGCGCGGAGCTTTCTTT. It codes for CASSLRQGRGAFF.

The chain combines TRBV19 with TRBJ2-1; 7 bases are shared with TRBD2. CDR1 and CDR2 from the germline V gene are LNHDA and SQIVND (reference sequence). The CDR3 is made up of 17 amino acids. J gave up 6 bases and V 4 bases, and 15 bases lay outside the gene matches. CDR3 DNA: TGTGCCAGTAGTAGTCCTAGGGGAGGGAGTGGAGGCAATGAGCAGTTCTTC. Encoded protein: CASSSPRGGSGGNEQFF.

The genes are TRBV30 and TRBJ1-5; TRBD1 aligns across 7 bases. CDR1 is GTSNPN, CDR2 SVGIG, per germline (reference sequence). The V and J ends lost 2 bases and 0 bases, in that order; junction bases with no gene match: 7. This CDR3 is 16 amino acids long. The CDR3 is CAWSRGTVYSNQPQHF. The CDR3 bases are TGTGCCTGGAGTAGGGGGACAGTTTATAGCAATCAGCCCCAGCATTTT.

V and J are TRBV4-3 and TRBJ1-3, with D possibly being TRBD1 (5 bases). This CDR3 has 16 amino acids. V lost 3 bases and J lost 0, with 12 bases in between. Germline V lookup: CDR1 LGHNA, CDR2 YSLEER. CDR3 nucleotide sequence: TGCGCCAGCAGCCACCGGGGGGAATACTCTGGAAACACCATATATTTT. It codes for CASSHRGEYSGNTIYF.

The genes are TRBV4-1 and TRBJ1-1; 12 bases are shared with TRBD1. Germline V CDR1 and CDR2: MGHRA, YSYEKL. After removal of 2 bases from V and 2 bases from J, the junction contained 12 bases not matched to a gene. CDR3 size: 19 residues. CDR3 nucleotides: TGCGCCAGCAGCCAATTCCGGCAAGGGGACAGGGGGCCCAACACTGAAGCTTTCTTT. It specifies CASSQFRQGDRGPNTEAFF.

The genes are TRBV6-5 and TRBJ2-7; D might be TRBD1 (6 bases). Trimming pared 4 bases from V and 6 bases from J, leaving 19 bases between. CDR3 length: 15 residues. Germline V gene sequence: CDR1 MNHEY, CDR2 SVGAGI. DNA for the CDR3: TGTGCCAGCAGTTTCGTCCGCGGCAGGGGCAGCGAGCAGTACTTC. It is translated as CASSFVRGRGSEQYF.

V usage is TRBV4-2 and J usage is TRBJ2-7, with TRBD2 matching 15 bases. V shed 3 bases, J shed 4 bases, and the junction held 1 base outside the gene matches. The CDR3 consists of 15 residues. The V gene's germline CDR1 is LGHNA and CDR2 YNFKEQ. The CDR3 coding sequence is TGTGCCAGCAGCCAGGGACTAGCGGGAGGATACGAGCAGTACTTC. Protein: CASSQGLAGGYEQYF.